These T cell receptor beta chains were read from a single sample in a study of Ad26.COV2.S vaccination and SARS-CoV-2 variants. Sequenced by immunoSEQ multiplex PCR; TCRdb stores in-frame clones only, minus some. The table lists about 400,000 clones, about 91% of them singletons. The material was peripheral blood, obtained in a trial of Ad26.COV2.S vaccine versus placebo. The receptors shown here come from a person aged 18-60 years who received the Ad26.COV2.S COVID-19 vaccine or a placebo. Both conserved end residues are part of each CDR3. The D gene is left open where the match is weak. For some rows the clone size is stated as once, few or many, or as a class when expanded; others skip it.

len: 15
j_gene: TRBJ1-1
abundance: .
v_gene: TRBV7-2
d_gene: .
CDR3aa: CASSEGRGPVTEAFF
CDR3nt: TGTGCCAGCAGCGAAGGCCGGGGGCCGGTCACTGAAGCTTTCTTT

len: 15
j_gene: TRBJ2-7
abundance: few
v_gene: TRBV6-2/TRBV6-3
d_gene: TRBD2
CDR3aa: CASSYLSSGTYEQYF
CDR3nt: TGTGCCAGCAGTTACCTCTCTAGCGGGACCTACGAGCAGTACTTC

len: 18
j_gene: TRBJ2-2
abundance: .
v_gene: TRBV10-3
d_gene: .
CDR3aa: CAISETSMTGANTGELFF
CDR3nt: TGTGCCATCAGTGAAACGTCGATGACAGGTGCGAACACCGGGGAGCTGTTTTTT

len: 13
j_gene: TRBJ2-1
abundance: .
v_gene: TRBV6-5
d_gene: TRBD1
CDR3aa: CASRGRGTNEQFF
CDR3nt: TGTGCCAGCAGGGGCAGGGGGACGAATGAGCAGTTCTTC

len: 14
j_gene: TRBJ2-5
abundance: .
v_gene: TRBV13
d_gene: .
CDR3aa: CASSFGGEVETQYF
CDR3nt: TGTGCCAGCAGCTTCGGCGGGGAGGTCGAGACCCAGTACTTC

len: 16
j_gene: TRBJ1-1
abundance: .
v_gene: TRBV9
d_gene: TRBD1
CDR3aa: CASSPRTTGGYTEAFF
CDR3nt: TGTGCCAGCAGCCCTAGAACGACAGGGGGGTACACTGAAGCTTTCTTT

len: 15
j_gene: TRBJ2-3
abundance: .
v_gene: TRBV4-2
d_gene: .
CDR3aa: CASSQALAFTDTQYF
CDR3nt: TGTGCCAGCAGCCAAGCTCTAGCTTTCACAGATACGCAGTATTTT

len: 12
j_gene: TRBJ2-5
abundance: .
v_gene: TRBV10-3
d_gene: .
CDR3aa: CAISGDGKTQYF
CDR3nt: TGTGCCATCAGTGGGGATGGGAAGACCCAGTACTTC

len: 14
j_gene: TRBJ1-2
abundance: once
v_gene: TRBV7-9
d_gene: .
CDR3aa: CASSWGEGGQGYTF
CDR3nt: TGTGCCAGCAGCTGGGGTGAGGGGGGGCAAGGCTACACCTTC

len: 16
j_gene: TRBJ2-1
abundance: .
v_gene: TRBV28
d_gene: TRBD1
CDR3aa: CASRPTGVHRDNEQFF
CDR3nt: TGTGCCAGCAGGCCTACAGGGGTCCACCGGGACAATGAGCAGTTCTTC

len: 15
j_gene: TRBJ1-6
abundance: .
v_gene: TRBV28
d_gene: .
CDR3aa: CASSKYRATNSPLHF
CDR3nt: TGTGCCAGCAGCAAGTACAGGGCGACAAATTCACCCCTCCACTTT

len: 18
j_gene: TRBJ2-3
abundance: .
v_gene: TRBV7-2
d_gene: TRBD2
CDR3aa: CASSLAPWTSGSKDTQYF
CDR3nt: TGTGCCAGCAGCTTAGCCCCATGGACTAGCGGGAGCAAAGATACGCAGTATTTT

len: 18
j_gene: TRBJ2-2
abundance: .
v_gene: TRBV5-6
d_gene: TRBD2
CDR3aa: CASSLISGRASNTGELFF
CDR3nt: TGTGCCAGCAGCTTGATTTCAGGGAGGGCTTCGAACACCGGGGAGCTGTTTTTT

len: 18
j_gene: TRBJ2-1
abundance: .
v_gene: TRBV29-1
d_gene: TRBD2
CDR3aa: CSVEVAEIAGFSYNEQFF
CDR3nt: TGCAGCGTTGAAGTTGCGGAAATAGCGGGTTTCTCCTACAATGAGCAGTTCTTC

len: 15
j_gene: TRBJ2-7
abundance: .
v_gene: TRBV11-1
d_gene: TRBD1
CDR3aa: CASSLVGQGAYEQYF
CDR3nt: TGTGCCAGCAGCTTAGTTGGGCAGGGGGCCTACGAGCAGTACTTC

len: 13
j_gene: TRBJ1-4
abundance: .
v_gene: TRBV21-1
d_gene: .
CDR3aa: CASSKWGNEKLFF
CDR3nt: TGTGCCAGCAGCAAATGGGGTAATGAAAAACTGTTTTTT

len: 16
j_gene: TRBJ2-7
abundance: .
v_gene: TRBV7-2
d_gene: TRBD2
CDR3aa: CASSRGLAGEPYEQYF
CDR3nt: TGTGCCAGCAGCCGCGGACTAGCGGGAGAACCCTACGAGCAGTACTTC